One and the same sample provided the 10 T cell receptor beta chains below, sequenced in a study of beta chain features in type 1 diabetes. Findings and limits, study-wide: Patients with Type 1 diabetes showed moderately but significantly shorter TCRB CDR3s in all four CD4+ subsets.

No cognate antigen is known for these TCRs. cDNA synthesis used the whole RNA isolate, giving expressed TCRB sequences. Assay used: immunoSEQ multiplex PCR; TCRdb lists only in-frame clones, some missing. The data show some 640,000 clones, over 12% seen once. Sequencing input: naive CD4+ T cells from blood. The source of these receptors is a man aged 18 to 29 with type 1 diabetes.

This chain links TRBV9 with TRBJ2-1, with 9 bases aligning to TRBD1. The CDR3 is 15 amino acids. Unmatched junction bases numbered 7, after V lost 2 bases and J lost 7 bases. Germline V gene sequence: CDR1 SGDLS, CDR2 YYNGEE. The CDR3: CASSVRGQGSNEQFF. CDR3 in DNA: TGTGCCAGCAGCGTTAGAGGACAGGGGTCGAATGAGCAGTTCTTC. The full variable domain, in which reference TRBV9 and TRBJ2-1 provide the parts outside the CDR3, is DSGVTQTPKHLITATGQRVTLRCSPRSGDLSVYWYQQSLDQGLQFLIQYYNGEERAKGNILERFSAQQFPDLHSELNLSSLELGDSALYFCASSVRGQGSNEQFFGPGTRLTVL.

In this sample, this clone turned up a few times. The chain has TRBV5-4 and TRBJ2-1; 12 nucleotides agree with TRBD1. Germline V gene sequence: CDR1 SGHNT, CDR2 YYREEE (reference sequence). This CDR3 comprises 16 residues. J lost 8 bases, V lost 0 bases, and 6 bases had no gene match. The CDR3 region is CASSLAGTGGWDEQFF. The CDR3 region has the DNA TGTGCCAGCAGCTTGGCCGGGACAGGGGGCTGGGATGAGCAGTTCTTC.

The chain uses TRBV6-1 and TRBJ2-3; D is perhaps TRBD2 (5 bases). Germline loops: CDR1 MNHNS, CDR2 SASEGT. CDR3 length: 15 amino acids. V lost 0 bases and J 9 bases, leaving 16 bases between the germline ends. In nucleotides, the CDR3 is TGTGCCAGCAGTGAAGCCTTTTTCCTGCGGGTGACGCAGTATTTT. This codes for CASSEAFFLRVTQYF.

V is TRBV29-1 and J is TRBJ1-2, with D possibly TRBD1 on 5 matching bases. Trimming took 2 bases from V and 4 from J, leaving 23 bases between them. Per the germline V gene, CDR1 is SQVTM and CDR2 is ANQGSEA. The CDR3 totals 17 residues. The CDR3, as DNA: TGCAGCGTTGAAACTCGAATCCAGGGCCCCCTAGGCTATGGCTACACCTTC. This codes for CSVETRIQGPLGYGYTF.

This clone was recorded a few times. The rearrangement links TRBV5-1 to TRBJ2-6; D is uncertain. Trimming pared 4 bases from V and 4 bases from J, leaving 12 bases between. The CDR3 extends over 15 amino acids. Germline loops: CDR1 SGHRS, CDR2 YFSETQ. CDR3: CASSPVSGGANVLTF. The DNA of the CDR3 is TGCGCCAGCAGCCCGGTTTCCGGCGGGGCCAACGTCCTGACTTTC.

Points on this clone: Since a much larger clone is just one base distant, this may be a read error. CDR3 nucleotides: TGTGCCAGCAGCTTAGCAGAGACCCAGTACTTC. It encodes CASSLAETQYF. V is TRBV13 and J is TRBJ2-5; D not resolved. From germline, CDR1 is PRHDT and CDR2 FYEKMQ (reference sequence). The CDR3 extends over 11 amino acids. Between the trimmed V and J ends, which lost 1 base and 4 bases, there was a span of 1 base. The variable domain in full, completed from reference TRBV13 and TRBJ2-5, reads AAGVIQSPRHLIKEKRETATLKCYPIPRHDTVYWYQQGPGQDPQFLISFYEKMQSDKGSIPDRFSAQQFSDYHSELNMSSLELGDSALYFCASSLAETQYFGPGTRLLVL.

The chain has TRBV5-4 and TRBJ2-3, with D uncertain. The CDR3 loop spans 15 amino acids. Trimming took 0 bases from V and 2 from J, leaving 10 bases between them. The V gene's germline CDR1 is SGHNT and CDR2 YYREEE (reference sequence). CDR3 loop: CASSLGQFHTDTQYF. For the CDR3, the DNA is TGTGCCAGCAGCTTGGGGCAGTTCCACACAGATACGCAGTATTTT.

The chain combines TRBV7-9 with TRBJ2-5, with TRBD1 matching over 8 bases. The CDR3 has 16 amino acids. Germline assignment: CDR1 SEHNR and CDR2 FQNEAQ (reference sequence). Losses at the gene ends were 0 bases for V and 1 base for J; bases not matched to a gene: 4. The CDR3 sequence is CASSLATDRAQETQYF. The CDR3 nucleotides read TGTGCCAGCAGCTTAGCAACGGACAGGGCCCAAGAGACCCAGTACTTC.

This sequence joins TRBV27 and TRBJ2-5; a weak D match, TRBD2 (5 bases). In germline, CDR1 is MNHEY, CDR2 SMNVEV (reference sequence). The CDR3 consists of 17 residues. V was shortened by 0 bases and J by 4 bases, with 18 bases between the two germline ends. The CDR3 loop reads CASSLSLVAAAGETQYF. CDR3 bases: TGTGCCAGCAGTTTATCCCTCGTGGCGGCCGCGGGAGAGACCCAGTACTTC.

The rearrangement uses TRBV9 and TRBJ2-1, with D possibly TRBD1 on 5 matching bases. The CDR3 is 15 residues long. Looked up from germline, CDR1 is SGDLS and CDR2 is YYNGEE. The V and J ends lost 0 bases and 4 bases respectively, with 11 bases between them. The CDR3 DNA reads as TGTGCCAGCAGCGTAGATCAGGGTTCTTACAATGAGCAGTTCTTC. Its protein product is CASSVDQGSYNEQFF.